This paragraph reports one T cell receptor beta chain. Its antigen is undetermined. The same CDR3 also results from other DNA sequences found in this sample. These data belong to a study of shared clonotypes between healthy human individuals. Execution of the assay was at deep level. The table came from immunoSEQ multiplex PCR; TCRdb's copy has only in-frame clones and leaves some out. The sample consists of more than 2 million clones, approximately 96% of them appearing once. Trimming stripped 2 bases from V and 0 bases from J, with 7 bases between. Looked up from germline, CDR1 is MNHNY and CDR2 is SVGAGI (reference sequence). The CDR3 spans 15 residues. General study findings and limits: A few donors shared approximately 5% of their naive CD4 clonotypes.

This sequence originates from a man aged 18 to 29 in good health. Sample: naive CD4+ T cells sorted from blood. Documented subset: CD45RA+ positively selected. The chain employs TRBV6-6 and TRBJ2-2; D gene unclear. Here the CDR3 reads CASSYEGANTGELFF. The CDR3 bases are TGTGCCAGCAGTTACGAAGGCGCGAACACCGGGGAGCTGTTTTTT.